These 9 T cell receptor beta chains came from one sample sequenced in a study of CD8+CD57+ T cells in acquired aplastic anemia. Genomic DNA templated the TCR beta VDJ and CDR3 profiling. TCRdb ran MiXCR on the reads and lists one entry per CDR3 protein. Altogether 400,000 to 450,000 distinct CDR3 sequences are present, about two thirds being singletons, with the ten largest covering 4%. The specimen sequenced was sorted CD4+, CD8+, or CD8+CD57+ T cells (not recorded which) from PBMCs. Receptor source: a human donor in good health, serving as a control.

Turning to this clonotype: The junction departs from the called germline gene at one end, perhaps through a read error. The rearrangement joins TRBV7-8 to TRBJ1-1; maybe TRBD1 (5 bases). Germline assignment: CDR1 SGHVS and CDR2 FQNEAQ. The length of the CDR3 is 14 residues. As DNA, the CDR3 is TGTGCCAGCAGCTTGGGAGCGCGGGGGGTTGAGACCCAGTTT. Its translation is CASSLGARGVETQF.

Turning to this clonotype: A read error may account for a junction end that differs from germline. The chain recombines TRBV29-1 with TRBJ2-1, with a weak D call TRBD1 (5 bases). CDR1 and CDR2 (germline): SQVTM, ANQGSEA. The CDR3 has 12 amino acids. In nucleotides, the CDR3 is TGCAGCGCCATTGAGGACAATTATGACCAGTTCTTC. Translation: CSAIEDNYDQFF.

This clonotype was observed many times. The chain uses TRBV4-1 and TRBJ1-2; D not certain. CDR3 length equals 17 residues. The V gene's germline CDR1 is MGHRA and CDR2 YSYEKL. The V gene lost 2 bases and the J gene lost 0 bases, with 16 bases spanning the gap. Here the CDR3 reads CASSQFVAGRANYGYTF. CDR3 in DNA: TGCGCCAGCAGCCAATTTGTAGCAGGCCGAGCTAACTATGGCTACACCTTC.

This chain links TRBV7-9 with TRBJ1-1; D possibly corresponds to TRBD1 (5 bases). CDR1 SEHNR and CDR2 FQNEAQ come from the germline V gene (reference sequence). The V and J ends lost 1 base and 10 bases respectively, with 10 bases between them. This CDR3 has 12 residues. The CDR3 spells CASSLDGTGAFF. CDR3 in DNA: TGTGCCAGCAGCTTAGACGGGACGGGAGCTTTCTTT. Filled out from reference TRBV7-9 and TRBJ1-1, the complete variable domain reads DTGVSQNPRHKITKRGQNVTFRCDPISEHNRLYWYRQTLGQGPEFLTYFQNEAQLEKSRLLSDRFSAERPKGSFSTLEIQRTEQGDSAMYLCASSLDGTGAFFGQGTRLTVV.

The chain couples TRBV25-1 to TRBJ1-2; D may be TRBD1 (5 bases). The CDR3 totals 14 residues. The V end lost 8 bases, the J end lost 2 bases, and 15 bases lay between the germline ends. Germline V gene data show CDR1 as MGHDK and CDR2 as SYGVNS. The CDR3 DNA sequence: TGTGCCAGCGCTTCATGGGGCGGGAACTATGGCTACACCTTC. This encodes CASASWGGNYGYTF.

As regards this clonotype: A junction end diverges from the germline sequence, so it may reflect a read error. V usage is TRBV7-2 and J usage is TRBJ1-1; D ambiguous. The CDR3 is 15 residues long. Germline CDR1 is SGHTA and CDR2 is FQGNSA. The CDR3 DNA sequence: TGTGCCAGCAGCGTGAACACTAGCCGTGGCACTGAAGCGTTCTTT. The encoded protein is CASSVNTSRGTEAFF.

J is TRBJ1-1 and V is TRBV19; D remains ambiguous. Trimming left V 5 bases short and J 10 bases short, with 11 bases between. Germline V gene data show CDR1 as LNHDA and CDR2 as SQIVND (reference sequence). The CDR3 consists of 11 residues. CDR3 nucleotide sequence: TGTGCCAGTAGTGGCGGGATGGGAGCTTTCTTT. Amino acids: CASSGGMGAFF.

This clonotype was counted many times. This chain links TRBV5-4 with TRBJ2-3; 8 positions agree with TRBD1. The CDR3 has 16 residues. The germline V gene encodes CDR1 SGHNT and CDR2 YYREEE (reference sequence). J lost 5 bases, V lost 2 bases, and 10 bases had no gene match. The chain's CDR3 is CASSFYRTGKGDTQYF. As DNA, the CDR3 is TGTGCCAGCAGCTTCTATAGGACAGGGAAAGGAGATACGCAGTATTTT.

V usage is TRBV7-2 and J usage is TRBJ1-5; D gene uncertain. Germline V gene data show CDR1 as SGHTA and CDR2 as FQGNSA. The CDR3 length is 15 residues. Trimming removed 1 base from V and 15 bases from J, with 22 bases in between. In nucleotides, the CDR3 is TGTGCCAGCAGCTTAGGGAGAGGGCCCCACCACTTTGGGCATTTT. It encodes CASSLGRGPHHFGHF.